The clone carrying this T cell receptor beta chain is a singleton in its sample. The data were produced by immunoSEQ multiplex PCR, yet TCRdb's version contains in-frame clones alone and is incomplete. The repertoire consists of approximately 180,000 clones, with approximately 80% occurring once and the leading ten covering about 15%. This sample is part of a study of blood T cell repertoires in COVID-19. The wider study: PBMCs, B-cell-depleted T cells, or T cells provided the cDNA or gDNA that made up the material.

Cohorts were determined from participant-reported clinical history. The V gene lost 4 bases and the J gene lost 0 bases, with 7 bases spanning the gap. This CDR3 has 13 residues. Germline lookup yields CDR1 SGHRS and CDR2 YFSETQ. This sequence joins TRBV5-1 and TRBJ1-1; tentatively, D is TRBD1 (5 bases). This TCR came from a man aged 50 or older who had recovered from COVID-19. The sample was PBMCs or T cells enriched from blood (not recorded which). The DNA for the CDR3 is TGCGCCAGCAGCCCGGACATGAACACTGAAGCTTTCTTT. It translates to CASSPDMNTEAFF.